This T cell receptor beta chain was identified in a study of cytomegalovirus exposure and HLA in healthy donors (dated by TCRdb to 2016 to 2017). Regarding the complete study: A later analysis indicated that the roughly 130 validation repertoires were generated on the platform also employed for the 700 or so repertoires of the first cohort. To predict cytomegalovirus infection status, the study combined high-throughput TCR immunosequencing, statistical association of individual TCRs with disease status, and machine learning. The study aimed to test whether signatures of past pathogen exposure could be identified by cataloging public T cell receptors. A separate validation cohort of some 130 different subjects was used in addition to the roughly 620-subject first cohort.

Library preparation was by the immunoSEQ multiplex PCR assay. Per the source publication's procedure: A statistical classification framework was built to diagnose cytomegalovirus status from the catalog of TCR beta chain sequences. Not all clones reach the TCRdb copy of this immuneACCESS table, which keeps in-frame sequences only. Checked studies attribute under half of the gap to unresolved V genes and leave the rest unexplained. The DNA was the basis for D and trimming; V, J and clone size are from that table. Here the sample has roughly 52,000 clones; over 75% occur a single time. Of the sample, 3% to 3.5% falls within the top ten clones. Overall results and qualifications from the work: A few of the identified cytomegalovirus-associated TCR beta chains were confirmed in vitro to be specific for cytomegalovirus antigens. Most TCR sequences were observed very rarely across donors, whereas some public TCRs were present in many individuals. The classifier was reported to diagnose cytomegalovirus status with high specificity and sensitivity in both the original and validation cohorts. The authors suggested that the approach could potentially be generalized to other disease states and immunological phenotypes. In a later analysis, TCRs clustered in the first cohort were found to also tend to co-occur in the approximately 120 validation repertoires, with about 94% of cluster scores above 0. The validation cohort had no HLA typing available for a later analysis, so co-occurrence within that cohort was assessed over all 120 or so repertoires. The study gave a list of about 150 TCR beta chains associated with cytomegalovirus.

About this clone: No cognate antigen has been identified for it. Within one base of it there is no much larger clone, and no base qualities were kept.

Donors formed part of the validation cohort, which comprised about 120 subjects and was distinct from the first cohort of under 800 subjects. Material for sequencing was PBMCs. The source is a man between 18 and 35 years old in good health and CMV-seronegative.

The CDR3 region has the sequence CASSLDSGETQYF. The bases are TGTGCCAGCAGCTTAGATAGTGGTGAGACCCAGTACTTC. The chain was built from TRBV7-9 and TRBJ2-5; the D gene lacks a confident call. In the germline V gene (reference sequence), CDR1 corresponds to SEHNR and CDR2 to FQNEAQ. Trimming removed 1 base from V and 5 bases from J, leaving 8 bases between the germline ends. There are 13 amino acids in the CDR3, from cysteine to phenylalanine inclusive. Solely the CDR3 DNA is kept, with 39 bases framed from the first base.